The 19 T cell receptor beta chains below were found in one sample sequenced in a study of OX40 agonist ivuxolimab in advanced cancers. Here immunoSEQ multiplex PCR was the method, and the copy in TCRdb shows in-frame clones only, minus some. The sample lists some 59,000 clones; 90% were seen once. The sample consisted of CD4+ or CD8+ T cells sorted from blood, taken in a trial of the OX40 agonist ivuxolimab. Receptor source: an adult with an advanced solid tumor such as melanoma, head and neck, liver or kidney cancer.

This clone was counted a single time. V gene TRBV28 combines with J gene TRBJ2-3; no reliable D call. The CDR3 consists of 13 residues. The ends were cut back, 5 bases at V and 0 bases at J, with 6 bases in the middle. Germline values: CDR1 MDHEN, CDR2 SYDVKM. CDR3 coding DNA: TGTGCCAGCAGTCCCCCAAGCACAGATACGCAGTATTTT. It encodes CASSPPSTDTQYF.

The chain is built from TRBV11-3 and TRBJ2-3, with D uncertain. The CDR3 spans 13 residues. CDR1 is SGHNT, CDR2 YENEEA, per germline. With 2 bases removed from V and 0 bases from J, the gap between germline ends came to 3 bases. The CDR3 sequence is CASSLWSTDTQYF. Written as DNA, the CDR3 is TGTGCCAGCAGCTTATGGAGCACAGATACGCAGTATTTT.

The V gene is TRBV7-2, the J gene TRBJ1-1, with 7 bases matching TRBD1. This CDR3 has 14 amino acids. From germline, CDR1 is SGHTA and CDR2 FQGNSA. V dropped 6 bases and J dropped 9; count of bases not matched to a gene: 13. This chain's CDR3 is CASSEQGRGAKAFF. The CDR3 nucleotides are TGTGCCAGCAGTGAACAGGGGAGGGGGGCAAAAGCTTTCTTT.

The chain joins TRBV7-8 to TRBJ2-5; D remains ambiguous. V was shortened by 1 base and J by 1 base, with 10 bases between the two germline ends. CDR3 length: 15 amino acids. CDR1 and CDR2 (germline): SGHVS, FQNEAQ. The CDR3 DNA sequence: TGTGCCAGCAGCTTAGTTTGGGCGTTCCAAGAGACCCAGTACTTC. Protein sequence: CASSLVWAFQETQYF.

This clone was seen only a few times. This chain connects TRBV5-8 to TRBJ2-3; TRBD1 agrees at 9 bases. The germline V gene has CDR1 SGHTS and CDR2 YDEGEE. The J segment lost 0 bases and the V segment lost 4 bases, leaving 3 bases of the junction unmatched. The CDR3 has 15 amino acids. DNA for the CDR3: TGTGCCAGCAGCCCCGGGACAGGGAGCACAGATACGCAGTATTTT. Encoded protein: CASSPGTGSTDTQYF.

V usage is TRBV10-3 and J usage is TRBJ1-5, with TRBD1 matching over 8 bases. Germline assignment: CDR1 ENHRY and CDR2 SYGVKD. The CDR3 length is 14 residues. Trimming removed 10 bases from V and 2 bases from J; junction bases left unmatched: 7. CDR3 in amino acids: CATTGQDGNQPQHF. CDR3 DNA: TGTGCCACCACGGGACAGGACGGCAATCAGCCCCAGCATTTT.

The chain uses TRBV27 and TRBJ2-5; 15 bases are a match to TRBD2. The germline gives CDR1 MNHEY, CDR2 SMNVEV (reference sequence). The junction had 8 bases not matched to a gene; V was cut back by 5 bases and J by 4 bases. The CDR3 loop spans 17 amino acids. The CDR3 nucleotides are TGTGCCAGCAGTCCTCGGACTAGCGGGAGGGCGAGAGAGACCCAGTACTTC. Its translation is CASSPRTSGRARETQYF.

The J gene is TRBJ2-3, the V gene TRBV27; D gene unclear. In germline, CDR1 is MNHEY, CDR2 SMNVEV (reference sequence). This CDR3 contains 15 residues. The ends were cut back, 6 bases at V and 3 bases at J, with 16 bases in the middle. The DNA of the CDR3 is TGTGCCAGCAGGGGGTACGCGTCCCTAACAGATACGCAGTATTTT. Protein sequence: CASRGYASLTDTQYF.

This chain connects TRBV2 to TRBJ1-1, with TRBD1 matching over 7 bases. The length of the CDR3 is 12 residues. Germline V gene lookup returns CDR1 SNHLY and CDR2 FYNNEI. Trimming removed 6 bases from V and 5 bases from J; junction bases left unmatched: 3. CDR3 sequence (DNA): TGTGCCAGCAGAGACAGGGAGACTGAAGCTTTCTTT. It yields the protein CASRDRETEAFF.

The CDR3 nucleotides are TGTGCCAGCTCACCAACCACCAGCCAGCCCCAGCATTTT. Encoded protein: CASSPTTSQPQHF. The chain has TRBV18 and TRBJ1-5; D is unclear. This CDR3 is built from 13 residues. The germline gives CDR1 KGHSH, CDR2 LQKENI. V was trimmed by 2 bases and J by 7 bases, leaving 9 bases between them.

The V gene is TRBV18, the J gene TRBJ2-3; no clear D gene. CDR1 and CDR2 (germline): KGHSH, LQKENI. This CDR3 comprises 14 residues. The V end was cut by 6 bases, the J end by 1 base, with 11 bases between. CDR3 DNA: TGTGCCAGCTCGGGCCTAGTTGGCACAGATACGCAGTATTTT. Protein product: CASSGLVGTDTQYF.

The chain carries TRBV6-5 and TRBJ1-3, with unresolved D. Germline CDR1 MNHEY, CDR2 SVGAGI. The CDR3 sequence is 16 residues long. Trimming shortened V by 2 bases and J by 0 bases, and 11 bases separated the two germline ends. The CDR3 DNA reads as TGTGCCAGCAGTTACGGCCGTCCTCTCTCTGGAAACACCATATATTTT. This codes for CASSYGRPLSGNTIYF.

This chain uses TRBV10-3 with TRBJ2-3, with TRBD2 as a possible D gene (5 bases). CDR1 ENHRY and CDR2 SYGVKD come from the germline V gene. The CDR3 loop spans 13 amino acids. V was shortened by 6 bases and J by 3 bases, with 10 bases between the two germline ends. The CDR3 sequence: CAIRLEGTDTQYF. The CDR3 bases are TGTGCCATCAGGCTAGAGGGAACAGATACGCAGTATTTT.

V and J are TRBV10-1 and TRBJ2-1; 7 bases fit TRBD1. The CDR3 runs to 15 residues. Germline CDR1 reads WNHNN; CDR2 reads SYGVQD (reference sequence). With 3 bases clipped from V and 12 bases from J, the junction kept 14 bases outside the gene matches. The CDR3 nucleotides are TGCGCCAGCAGTGAAGGGGACAGACGAATGTCTGGGCAGTTCTTC. Translating it yields CASSEGDRRMSGQFF.

This rearrangement joins TRBV6-6 to TRBJ2-3; a possible D gene is TRBD2 (5 bases). The CDR3 is 14 amino acids. Trimming took off 6 bases at V and 2 bases at J, with 12 bases between the two ends. From germline, CDR1 is MNHNY and CDR2 SVGAGI (reference sequence). The CDR3 loop is CASRPLDATDTQYF. In DNA form, the CDR3 reads TGTGCCAGCAGACCACTAGATGCCACAGATACGCAGTATTTT.

The chain links TRBV5-4 to TRBJ2-1; 10 nucleotides line up with TRBD1. CDR3 length: 15 residues. Trimming took 4 bases from V and 7 from J; bases not matched to a gene: 8. CDR1 and CDR2 from the germline V gene are SGHNT and YYREEE (reference sequence). CDR3 loop: CASSRQGAKRNEQFF. For the CDR3, the DNA is TGTGCCAGCAGCCGACAGGGGGCTAAGAGAAATGAGCAGTTCTTC. Full variable domain (missing parts from reference TRBV5-4 and TRBJ2-1): ETGVTQSPTHLIKTRGQQVTLRCSSQSGHNTVSWYQQALGQGPQFIFQYYREEENGRGNFPPRFSGLQFPNYSSELNVNALELDDSALYLCASSRQGAKRNEQFFGPGTRLTVL.

This chain joins TRBV30 and TRBJ1-3; D is undetermined. This CDR3 is built from 14 residues. Germline loops: CDR1 GTSNPN, CDR2 SVGIG (reference sequence). V was clipped by 2 bases and J by 2 bases, with 10 bases between them. The CDR3: CAWSRNTAGNTIYF. DNA of the CDR3: TGTGCCTGGAGTCGTAATACGGCTGGAAACACCATATATTTT.

This rearrangement joins TRBV9 to TRBJ2-6, with 9 bases fitting TRBD2. CDR1 SGDLS and CDR2 YYNGEE come from the germline V gene. CDR3 length: 18 amino acids. Trimming cost V 3 bases and J 2 bases; bases outside gene matches: 9. CDR3 residues: CASSALSGRSAGANVLTF. For the CDR3, the DNA is TGTGCCAGCAGCGCATTAAGCGGGAGGAGCGCTGGGGCCAACGTCCTGACTTTC.

This sequence joins TRBV7-3 and TRBJ1-2, with TRBD1 as a possible D gene (5 bases). The germline V gene has CDR1 SGHTA and CDR2 FQGTGA. The CDR3 contains 15 residues. V was pared by 0 bases and J by 5 bases, with 13 bases between. The CDR3 reads CASSLTPGSPYGYTF. The CDR3 DNA reads as TGTGCCAGCAGCTTAACACCAGGGTCCCCTTATGGCTACACCTTC.